The TCR beta chain described here comes from a study of shared clonotypes between healthy human individuals (dated by TCRdb to the early 2020s). Study-wide context: The cohort comprised a couple of women and three men aged 18 to 49 years. For each donor, CD4 naive and CD4 memory were each given three plates, CD8 naive was given two plates, and CD8 memory was given one plate. To increase sequencing depth and limit assay-specific biases, different laboratories used diverse techniques to prepare libraries and sequence TCR repertoires. Leukapheresis yielded between about 0.9 and 9.5 billion PBMCs per donor. To estimate repertoire size and how much clonotypes are shared between individuals, the study performed deep sequencing of blood TCR repertoires from roughly five healthy adults.

The donors were healthy, HIV-negative adults who had no recently reported acute infections or vaccinations. Only Caucasian adults living in Nashville, Tennessee, USA were represented among the donors. CD4+ T cells were enriched through magnetic negative selection, after which naive cells were positively selected on CD45RA and the remaining negative fraction served as the memory subset. After blood collection by leukapheresis, PBMCs were isolated using Ficoll-Histopaque density gradient centrifugation and then cryopreserved in the vapor phase of liquid nitrogen. Analytical flow cytometry was used to check the purity and quantity of every magnetically sorted T cell population. Genomic DNA was isolated from each sorted fraction and quantified by UV absorbance on a Nanodrop 2000c. Of note for this clone: No cognate antigen has been identified for it. It has no much larger one-base neighbor in the sample; base qualities were not kept.

Points the paper makes about the study in general: Estimated clonotype richness was generally larger for naive than for memory subsets. Clonotypes shared by all four sorted-subset donors showed higher generation probabilities than non-shared clonotypes. Rarefaction of sorted-subset datasets indicated incomplete sequencing despite the large sequencing depth. Because the study included a small number of donors, the genetic and exposure-history diversity represented was limited. When a few donors were compared, the shared fraction of clonotypes was about 5.2% for naive CD4, 3% to 4% for naive CD8, 2% to 2.5% for memory CD4, and approximately 0.4% for memory CD8. Only blood was sampled, and tissue TCR repertoires likely differ from those in blood. Pairwise subsampling led to the expectation that sequencing depth would affect the degree of clonotype sharing among donors.

TCR CDR3 regions were amplified from genomic DNA by multiplex PCR using the deep immunoSEQ assay. Genomic DNA extracted from each cell subset was distributed evenly over all wells of several immunoSEQ 96-well plates, and each plate served as one replicate. For sorted subsets, each replicate PCR was loaded with around 220 ng genomic DNA, equivalent to approximately 27,000 T cell genomes. Purified libraries were quantified with a Qubit 3.0 fluorometer, sized on a Bioanalyzer 2100, and re-quantified with the KAPA Library Quantification kit. A separate single-read 150-cycle Illumina NextSeq 550 flow cell was used to sequence each immunoSEQ 96-well plate. The study's own analysis went as follows. Because only junctional sequences without quality scores were contained in the immunoSEQ output, filtering matching that applied to full-length reads could not be performed. To assign V/J genes and CDR3, sequences were annotated against IMGT germline references using PyIR, a Python wrapper for IgBLAST v1.9. Reads were removed for weak V/J assignments (E-value above 1e-6), missing CDR3, stop codons, out-of-frame junctions, or ambiguous translated residues. A V3J clonotype was defined by an identical inferred V gene, J gene, and CDR3 amino acid sequence. Percentage overlap between repertoires was calculated by dividing the number of shared unique clonotypes by the size of the smaller repertoire. Repertoire richness was assessed with RTK rarefaction, the Chao1 estimator, and Recon v2.1 estimates of unobserved clonotypes. Generation probabilities for all TCRbeta clonotypes obtained by the gDNA method from a handful of donors were computed using OLGA. TCRdb carries this immuneACCESS record with in-frame sequences only. Its versions omit some clonotypes, under half of them owing to an unresolved V gene in the studies checked, with the rest unexplained. The V and J calls and the clone size are those of that table, but D and trimming were determined from the DNA. This sample gives millions of clones in total; over 85% of them show up just once. The ten top clones hold approximately 0.13% of the sample.

Reading the germline V gene gives CDR1 SGHAT and CDR2 FQNNGV. The trim is 5 bases for V and 1 base for J, with a gap of 14 bases between the germline ends. From its cysteine to its phenylalanine, the CDR3 spans 15 amino acids. The kept DNA is CDR3 alone, 45 bases in frame from the first base. Sequencing used naive CD4+ T cells sorted from blood. Sample cell subset or site, as interpreted from the label and publication: CD45RA+ positively selected. The chain links TRBV11-2 with TRBJ2-5; no confident D gene assignment can be made. The sequence was obtained from a man between 18 and 29 years old in good health. Here the CDR3 is given as CASSPSLGGQETQYF. The sequenced DNA is TGTGCCAGCAGCCCGAGCCTAGGTGGCCAAGAGACCCAGTACTTC.